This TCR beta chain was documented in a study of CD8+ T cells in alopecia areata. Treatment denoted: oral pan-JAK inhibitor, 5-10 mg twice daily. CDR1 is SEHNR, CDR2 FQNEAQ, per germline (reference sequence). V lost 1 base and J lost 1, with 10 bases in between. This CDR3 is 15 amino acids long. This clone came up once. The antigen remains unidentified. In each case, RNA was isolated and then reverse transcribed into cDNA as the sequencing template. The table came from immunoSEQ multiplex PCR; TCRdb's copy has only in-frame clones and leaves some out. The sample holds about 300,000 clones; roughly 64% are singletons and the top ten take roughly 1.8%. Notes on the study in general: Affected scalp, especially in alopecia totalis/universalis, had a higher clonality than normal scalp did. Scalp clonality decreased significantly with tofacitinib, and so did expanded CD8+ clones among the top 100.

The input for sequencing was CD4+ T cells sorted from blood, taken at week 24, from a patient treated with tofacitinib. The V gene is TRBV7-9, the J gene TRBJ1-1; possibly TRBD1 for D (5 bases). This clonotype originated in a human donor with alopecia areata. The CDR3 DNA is TGTGCCAGCAGCTTAGTCCCAGGGCCGAACACTGAAGCTTTCTTT. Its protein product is CASSLVPGPNTEAFF.